The sequence of this TCR beta chain was determined in a study of lymphopenia after photon versus proton radiotherapy. The V and J ends lost 3 bases and 3 bases, in that order; junction bases with no gene match: 11. CDR3 length equals 17 residues. Here immunoSEQ multiplex PCR was the method, and the copy in TCRdb shows in-frame clones only, minus some. The sample records some 26,000 clones, over 75% being singletons. This TCR came from a man between 45 and 60 years old with gastric cancer. The source was peripheral blood, collected from a patient treated with photon-based radiotherapy. The chain joins TRBV23-1 to TRBJ2-5; 9 bases fit TRBD1. TRBV23-1 is an ORF; its function is uncertain. The CDR3 loop reads CASSHPKWDREEETQYF. The DNA of the CDR3 is TGCGCCAGCAGTCACCCCAAATGGGACAGGGAAGAAGAGACCCAGTACTTC.